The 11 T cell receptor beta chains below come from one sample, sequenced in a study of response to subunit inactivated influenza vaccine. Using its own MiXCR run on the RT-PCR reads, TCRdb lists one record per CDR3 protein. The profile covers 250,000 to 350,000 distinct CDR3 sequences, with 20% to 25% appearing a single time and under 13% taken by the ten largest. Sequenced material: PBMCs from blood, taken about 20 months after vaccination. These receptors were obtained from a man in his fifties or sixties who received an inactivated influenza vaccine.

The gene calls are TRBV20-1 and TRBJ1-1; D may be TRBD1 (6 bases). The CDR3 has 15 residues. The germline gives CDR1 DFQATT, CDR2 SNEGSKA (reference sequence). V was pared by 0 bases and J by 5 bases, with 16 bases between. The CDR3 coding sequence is TGCAGTGCTAGAGAGAGGGGGAGTTTGATTACTGAAGCTTTCTTT. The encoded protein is CSARERGSLITEAFF.

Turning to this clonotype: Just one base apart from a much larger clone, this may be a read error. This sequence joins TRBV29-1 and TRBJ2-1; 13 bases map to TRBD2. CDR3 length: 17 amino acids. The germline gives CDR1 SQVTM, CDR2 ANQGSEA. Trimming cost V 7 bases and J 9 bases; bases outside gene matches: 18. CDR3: CSATSCPTSGRSGEQFF. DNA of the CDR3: TGCAGCGCCACATCTTGCCCGACTAGCGGGAGGTCTGGTGAGCAGTTCTTC.

CDR3 in amino acids: CASSQEGTGRYGYTF. The CDR3, as DNA: TGTGCCAGCAGCCAAGAAGGGACAGGGCGGTATGGCTACACCTTC. The J gene is TRBJ1-2, the V gene TRBV4-2; 9 bases agree with TRBD1. The CDR3 consists of 15 residues. Losses at the gene ends were 0 bases for V and 5 bases for J; bases not matched to a gene: 4. CDR1 and CDR2 (germline): LGHNA, YNFKEQ.

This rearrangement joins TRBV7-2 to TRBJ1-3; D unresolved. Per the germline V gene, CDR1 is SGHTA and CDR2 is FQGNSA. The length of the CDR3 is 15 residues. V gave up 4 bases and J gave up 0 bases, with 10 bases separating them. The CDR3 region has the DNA TGTGCCAGCAGCTCTACAGTGAGCTCTGGAAACACCATATATTTT. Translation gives CASSSTVSSGNTIYF. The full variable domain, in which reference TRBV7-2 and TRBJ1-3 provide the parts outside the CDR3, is GAGVSQSPSNKVTEKGKDVELRCDPISGHTALYWYRQSLGQGLEFLIYFQGNSAPDKSGLPSDRFSAERTGGSVSTLTIQRTQQEDSAVYLCASSSTVSSGNTIYFGEGSWLTVV.

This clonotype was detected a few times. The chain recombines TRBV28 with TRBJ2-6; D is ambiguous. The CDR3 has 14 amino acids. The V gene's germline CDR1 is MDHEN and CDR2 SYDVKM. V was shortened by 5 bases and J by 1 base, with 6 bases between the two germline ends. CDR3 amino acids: CASSGDSGANVLTF. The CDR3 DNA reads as TGTGCCAGCAGTGGGGATTCTGGGGCCAACGTCCTGACTTTC.

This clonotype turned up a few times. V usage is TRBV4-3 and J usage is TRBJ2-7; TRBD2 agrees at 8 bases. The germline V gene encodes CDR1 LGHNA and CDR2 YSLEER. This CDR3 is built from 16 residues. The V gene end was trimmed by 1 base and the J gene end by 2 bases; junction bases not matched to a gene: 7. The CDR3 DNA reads TGCGCCAGCAGCCAAGCAGTCGGGGGGGACCCCTACGAGCAGTACTTC. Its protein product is CASSQAVGGDPYEQYF.

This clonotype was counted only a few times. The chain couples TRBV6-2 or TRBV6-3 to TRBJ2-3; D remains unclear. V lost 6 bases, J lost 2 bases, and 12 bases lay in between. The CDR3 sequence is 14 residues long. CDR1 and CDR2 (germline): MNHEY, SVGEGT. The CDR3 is CASSTWVLTDTQYF. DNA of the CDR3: TGTGCCAGCAGCACGTGGGTCCTCACAGATACGCAGTATTTT.

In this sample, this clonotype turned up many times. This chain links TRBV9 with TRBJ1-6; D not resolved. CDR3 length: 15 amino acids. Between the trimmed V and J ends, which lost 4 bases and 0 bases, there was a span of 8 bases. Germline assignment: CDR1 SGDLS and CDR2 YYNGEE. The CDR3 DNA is TGTGCCAGCAGCCCGGGAGGCTCCTATAATTCACCCCTCCACTTT. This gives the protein CASSPGGSYNSPLHF.

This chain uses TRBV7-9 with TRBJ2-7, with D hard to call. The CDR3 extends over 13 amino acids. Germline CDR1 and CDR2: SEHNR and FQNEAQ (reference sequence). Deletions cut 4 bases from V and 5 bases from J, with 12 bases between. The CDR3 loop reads CASSSTVFNEQYF. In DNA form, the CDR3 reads TGTGCCAGCAGCTCCACGGTCTTTAACGAGCAGTACTTC.

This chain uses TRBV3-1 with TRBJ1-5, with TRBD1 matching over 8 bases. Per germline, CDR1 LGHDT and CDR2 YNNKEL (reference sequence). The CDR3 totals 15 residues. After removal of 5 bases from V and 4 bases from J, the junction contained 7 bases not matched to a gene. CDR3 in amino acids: CASSLTGAVNQPQHF. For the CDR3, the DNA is TGTGCCAGCAGCTTGACAGGGGCGGTGAATCAGCCCCAGCATTTT. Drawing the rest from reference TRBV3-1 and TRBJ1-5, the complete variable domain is DTAVSQTPKYLVTQMGNDKSIKCEQNLGHDTMYWYKQDSKKFLKIMFSYNNKELIINETVPNRFSPKSPDKAHLNLHINSLELGDSAVYFCASSLTGAVNQPQHFGDGTRLSIL.

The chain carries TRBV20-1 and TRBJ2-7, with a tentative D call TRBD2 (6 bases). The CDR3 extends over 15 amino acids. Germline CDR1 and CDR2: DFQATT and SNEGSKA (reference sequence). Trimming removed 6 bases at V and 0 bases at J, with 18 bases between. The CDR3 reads CSAGGSGPISYEQYF. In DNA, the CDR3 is TGCAGTGCGGGGGGTTCTGGCCCGATCTCCTACGAGCAGTACTTC.